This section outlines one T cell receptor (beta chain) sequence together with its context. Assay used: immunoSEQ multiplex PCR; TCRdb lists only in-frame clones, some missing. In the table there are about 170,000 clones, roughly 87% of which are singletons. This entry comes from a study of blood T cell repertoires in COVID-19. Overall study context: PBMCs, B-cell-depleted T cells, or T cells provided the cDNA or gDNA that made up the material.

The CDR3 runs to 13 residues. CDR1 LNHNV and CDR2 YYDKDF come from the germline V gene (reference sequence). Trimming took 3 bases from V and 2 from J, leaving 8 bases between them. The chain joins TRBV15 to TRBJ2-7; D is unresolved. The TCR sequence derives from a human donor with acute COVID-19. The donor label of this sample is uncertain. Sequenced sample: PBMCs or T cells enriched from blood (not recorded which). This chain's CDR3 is CATSRGRTYEQYF. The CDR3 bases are TGTGCCACCAGCAGGGGCAGGACCTACGAGCAGTACTTC.